This TCR beta chain was sequenced during a study of shared clonotypes between healthy human individuals. Terminally differentiated effector memory CD45RA+ cells were left out of the naive CD8 fraction, which was CD45RO-negative and positively selected for CCR7. Assay: immunoSEQ multiplex PCR; the TCRdb copy retains only in-frame clones and omits some. The sample holds around 1,900,000 clones; over 85% are singletons and the top ten take about 1.6%. The TCR comes from a young man in good health. Some clones in this sample may be carry-over from other donors' samples. Sequences were obtained from naive CD8+ T cells from PBMCs.

This CDR3 reads CASSFPPRVSNQPQHF. CDR3 nucleotide sequence: TGTGCCAGCAGCTTCCCTCCCAGGGTCAGCAATCAGCCCCAGCATTTT. The chain carries TRBV28 and TRBJ1-5; possible D gene TRBD1, 5 bases. CDR3 length: 16 residues. Germline CDR1 is MDHEN and CDR2 is SYDVKM. V was shortened by 6 bases and J by 1 base, with 16 bases between the two germline ends.